Detailed here is one TCR beta chain. Study processing details: Reference gene primers were amplified, and this amplification served to estimate nucleated cell counts. The method was immunoSEQ multiplex PCR; TCRdb's version includes in-frame clones alone and lacks a portion of them. V, J and clone size are taken as reported in that table, and D and trimming were inferred from the DNA itself. The sample carries under 150,000 clones, around 84% recorded once. These data come from a study of blood T cell repertoires in COVID-19. The CDR3 is 13 amino acids. Per the germline V gene, CDR1 is SQVTM and CDR2 is ANQGSEA. V lost 6 bases and J lost 6; bases outside the gene matches: 7.

What was sequenced was peripheral blood. The chain employs TRBV29-1 and TRBJ1-2, with 10 bases that match TRBD1. The receptor was derived from a human donor in a cohort sampled during active COVID-19. CDR3 DNA: TGCAGCGTGGGGACAGGGGAATGGCATGGCTACACCTTC. The encoded protein is CSVGTGEWHGYTF.